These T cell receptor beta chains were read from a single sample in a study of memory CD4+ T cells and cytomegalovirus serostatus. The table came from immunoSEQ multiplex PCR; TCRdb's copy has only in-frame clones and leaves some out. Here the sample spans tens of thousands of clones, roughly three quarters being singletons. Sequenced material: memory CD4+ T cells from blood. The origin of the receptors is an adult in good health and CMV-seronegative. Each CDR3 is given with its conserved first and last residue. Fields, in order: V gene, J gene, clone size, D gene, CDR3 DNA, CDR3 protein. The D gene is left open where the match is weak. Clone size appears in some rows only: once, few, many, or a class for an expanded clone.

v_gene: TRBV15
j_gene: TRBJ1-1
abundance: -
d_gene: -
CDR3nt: TGTGCCACCAGCAGAGATGGAGGGATGAACACTGAAGCTTTCTTT
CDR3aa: CATSRDGGMNTEAFF

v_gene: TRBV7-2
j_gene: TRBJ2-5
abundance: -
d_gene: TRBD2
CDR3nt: TGTGCCAGCAGCTTAGCCCCCGTGGGGGGGGACCAAGAGACCCAGTACTTC
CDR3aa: CASSLAPVGGDQETQYF

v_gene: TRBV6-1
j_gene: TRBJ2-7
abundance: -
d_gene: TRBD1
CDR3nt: TGTGCCAGCGATTCCGGGACAGGTACTTCCGAGCAGTACTTC
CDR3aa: CASDSGTGTSEQYF

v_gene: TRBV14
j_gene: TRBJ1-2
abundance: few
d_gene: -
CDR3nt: TGTGCCAGCAGCCAAGAGTCAGGGTTCGACTATGGCTACACCTTC
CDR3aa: CASSQESGFDYGYTF

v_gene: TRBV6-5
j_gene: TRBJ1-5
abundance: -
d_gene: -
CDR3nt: TGTGCCAGCAGTTACCGGGGGATTGGGCCCCAGCATTTT
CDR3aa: CASSYRGIGPQHF

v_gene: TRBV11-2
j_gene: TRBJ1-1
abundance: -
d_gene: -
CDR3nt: TGTGCCAGCAGCTTACCAGGGTACAACACTGAAGCTTTCTTT
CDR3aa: CASSLPGYNTEAFF

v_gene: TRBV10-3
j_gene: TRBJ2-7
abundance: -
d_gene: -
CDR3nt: TGTGCCATCAGTGGTGCAGAAACCTACGAGCAGTACTTC
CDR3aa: CAISGAETYEQYF

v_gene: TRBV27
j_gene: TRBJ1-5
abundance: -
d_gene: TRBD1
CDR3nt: TGTGCCAGCAAGACAGGGCTGAGTCAGCCCCAGCATTTT
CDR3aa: CASKTGLSQPQHF

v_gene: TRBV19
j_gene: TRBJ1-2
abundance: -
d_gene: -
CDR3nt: TGTGCCAGTAGTCCCGGACACGACCTCTATGGCTACACCTTC
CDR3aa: CASSPGHDLYGYTF

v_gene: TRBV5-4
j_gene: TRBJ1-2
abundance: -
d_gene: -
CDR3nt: TGTGCCAGCAGCCTCTTAGAACAGGGTAACTATGGCTACACCTTC
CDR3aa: CASSLLEQGNYGYTF

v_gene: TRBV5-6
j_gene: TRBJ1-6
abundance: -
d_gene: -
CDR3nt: TGTGCCAGCAGCTTTCCGGGACCTAGCAATTCACCCCTCCACTTT
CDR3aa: CASSFPGPSNSPLHF

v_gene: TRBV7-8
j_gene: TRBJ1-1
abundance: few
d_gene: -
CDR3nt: TGTGCCAGCAGCTTAGGGCGGCGCGGAGGGGATGGCACTGAAGCTTTCTTT
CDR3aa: CASSLGRRGGDGTEAFF

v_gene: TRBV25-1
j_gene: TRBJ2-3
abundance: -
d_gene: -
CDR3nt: TGTGCCAGCGCCGTCAGGACGATTGTTGCAGATACGCAGTATTTT
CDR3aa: CASAVRTIVADTQYF

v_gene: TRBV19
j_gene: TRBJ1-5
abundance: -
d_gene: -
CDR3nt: TGTGCCAGTAGTAGCGGGGTGGACAATCAGCCCCAGCATTTT
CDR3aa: CASSSGVDNQPQHF

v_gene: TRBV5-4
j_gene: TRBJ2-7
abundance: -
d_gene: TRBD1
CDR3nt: TGTGCCAGCAGCCCGACAGGGAAATCCTACGAGCAGTACTTC
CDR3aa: CASSPTGKSYEQYF

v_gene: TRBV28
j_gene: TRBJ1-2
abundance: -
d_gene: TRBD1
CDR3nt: TGTGCCAGTTGGGACAGATTTATGTCTAACTATGGCTACACCTTC
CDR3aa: CASWDRFMSNYGYTF

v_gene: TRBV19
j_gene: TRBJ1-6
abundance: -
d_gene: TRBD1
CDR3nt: TGTGCCAGTACCCGGGGGACAGGCCAAAATTCACCCCTCCACTTT
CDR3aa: CASTRGTGQNSPLHF